One and the same sample provided the 5 T cell receptor beta chains below, sequenced in a study of regulatory T cells in long-lasting Graves disease. Combining iRepertoire HTBI primers with Arm-PCR of CDR3 regions, the authors built TCR beta libraries. TCRdb independently ran MiXCR on the multiplex PCR reads; one entry per CDR3 protein. Seen here are 200,000 to 250,000 distinct CDR3 sequences, 15% to 20% observed once, and the top ten hold 12%. Sample time point: newly diagnosed GD, antithyroid drugs for less than 3 months. The authors made the TCR library using RNA they extracted from PBMCs. The same sample was also studied in work on T cells in Graves' hyperthyroidism and ophthalmopathy.

Here the sequenced sample was peripheral blood mononuclear cells (PBMCs), taken at new diagnosis, from a patient treated with antithyroid drugs. These receptors all stem from a woman aged 25 to 39 with Graves disease.

The chain has TRBV12-3 or TRBV12-4 and TRBJ2-7; 7 bases are shared with TRBD2. The ends lost 5 bases at V and 11 bases at J; junction bases unmatched: 21. The CDR3 extends over 16 amino acids. The CDR3 nucleotides are TGTGCCAGCAGTAGCCTGGGGGGGACCCTACTTTGGGAGGAGTACTTC. Translating gives CASSSLGGTLLWEEYF.

The chain employs TRBV28 and TRBJ2-1; 11 bases align to TRBD2. The CDR3 has 15 residues. V lost 5 bases, J lost 6 bases, and 6 bases stayed unmatched. Germline V gene lookup returns CDR1 MDHEN and CDR2 SYDVKM. The DNA of the CDR3 is TGTGCCAGCAGTCCCCTAGCGGGAGGCGGCAATGAGCAGTTCTTC. Translated, it gives CASSPLAGGGNEQFF.

The chain links TRBV30 to TRBJ2-7, with a tentative D call TRBD1 (5 bases). CDR3 length: 12 residues. CDR1 is GTSNPN, CDR2 SVGIG, per germline (reference sequence). V lost 2 bases and J 7 bases, leaving 12 bases between the germline ends. The CDR3 loop is CAWSPGLDEQYF. CDR3 DNA: TGTGCCTGGAGTCCAGGGTTGGATGAGCAGTACTTC.

This clonotype was found many times. The chain has TRBV11-2 and TRBJ2-1; D ambiguous. The length of the CDR3 is 16 residues. Trimming took off 6 bases at V and 0 bases at J, with 15 bases between the two ends. Germline-derived CDR1 and CDR2 are SGHAT and FQNNGV. The CDR3 is CASRFKVQSSYNEQFF. The CDR3 DNA follows: TGTGCCAGCAGGTTTAAGGTCCAGAGCTCCTACAATGAGCAGTTCTTC.

Note on this clonotype: One junction end disagrees with the germline gene, perhaps due to a read error. This chain links TRBV6-2 or TRBV6-3 with TRBJ1-5; D ambiguous. CDR3 length: 12 amino acids. In germline, CDR1 is MNHEY, CDR2 SVGEGT. The CDR3 here is CASSRSNQPHHF. The CDR3 DNA is TGTGCCAGCAGTCGTAGCAATCAGCCCCATCATTTT.